Shown below are 2 T cell receptor beta chains from a single sample sequenced in a study of OX40 agonist ivuxolimab in advanced cancers. Profiled with immunoSEQ multiplex PCR; TCRdb holds only in-frame clones, not every one. Here the sample spans about 45,000 clones, 84% being singletons. The material was CD4+ or CD8+ T cells sorted from blood, obtained in a trial of the OX40 agonist ivuxolimab. Every receptor here comes from an adult with an advanced solid tumor such as melanoma, head and neck, liver or kidney cancer.

V and J are TRBV19 and TRBJ2-1; D is uncertain. V was cut by 3 bases and J by 4 bases, with 13 bases left in between. CDR1 is LNHDA, CDR2 SQIVND, per germline (reference sequence). The CDR3 has 15 residues. This CDR3 reads CASSISDSSYNEQFF. The CDR3 DNA sequence: TGTGCCAGTAGTATCTCCGATAGTTCTTACAATGAGCAGTTCTTC.

The chain links TRBV6-5 to TRBJ2-2; D remains ambiguous. Deletions cut 2 bases from V and 4 bases from J, with 8 bases between. CDR3 size: 14 residues. The germline gives CDR1 MNHEY, CDR2 SVGAGI. CDR3 in DNA: TGTGCCAGCAGTTACGAGACGGGCACCGGGGAGCTGTTTTTT. Protein product: CASSYETGTGELFF.